This T cell receptor (beta chain) was recorded in a study of blood T cell repertoires in COVID-19. The wider study: T cells, B-cell-depleted T cells, or PBMCs provided the cDNA or gDNA that served as material.

Trimming pared 6 bases from V and 5 bases from J, leaving 16 bases between. In germline, CDR1 is KGHSH, CDR2 LQKENI. The CDR3 runs to 14 residues. Method: immunoSEQ multiplex PCR; TCRdb's copy keeps in-frame clones and lacks some. Of fewer than 450,000 clones listed, 70% to 90% are singletons. The clonotype was recovered from a woman between 50 and 59 years old with COVID-19, enrolled during active disease. J is TRBJ1-2 and V is TRBV18; perhaps TRBD1 as D (6 bases). Source material: peripheral blood. For the CDR3, the DNA is TGTGCCAGCTCCCCTGAGGGGGTCGCATATGGCTACACCTTC. This sequence encodes CASSPEGVAYGYTF. Filled out from reference TRBV18 and TRBJ1-2, the complete variable domain reads NAGVMQNPRHLVRRRGQEARLRCSPMKGHSHVYWYRQLPEEGLKFMVYLQKENIIDESGMPKERFSAEFPKEGPSILRIQQVVRGDSAAYFCASSPEGVAYGYTFGSGTRLTVV.